This TCR beta chain was recovered during a study of shared clonotypes between healthy human individuals. As for this clone: This may come from a read error, since a much larger clone is one base off. Other DNA sequences in the same sample also yield this CDR3.

Splitting of CD4+ cells produced CD45RA+ naive and CD45RA-negative memory subsets. From germline, CDR1 is SGHRS and CDR2 YFSETQ. CDR3 size: 15 residues. V was clipped by 0 bases and J by 3 bases; unmatched bases: 0. TCRdb's table, derived via immunoSEQ multiplex PCR, lists solely in-frame clones and lacks some. The sample lists around 700,000 clones, about two thirds occurring once. Sequencing used memory CD4+ T cells sorted from blood. The subset here: CD45RA-negative fraction. The sequence derives from a woman aged 25-40 years in good health. The chain joins TRBV5-1 to TRBJ2-1; 10 bases match TRBD2. The CDR3 loop is CASSLASGGYNEQFF. CDR3 nucleotide sequence: TGCGCCAGCAGCTTGGCTAGCGGGGGCTACAATGAGCAGTTCTTC.